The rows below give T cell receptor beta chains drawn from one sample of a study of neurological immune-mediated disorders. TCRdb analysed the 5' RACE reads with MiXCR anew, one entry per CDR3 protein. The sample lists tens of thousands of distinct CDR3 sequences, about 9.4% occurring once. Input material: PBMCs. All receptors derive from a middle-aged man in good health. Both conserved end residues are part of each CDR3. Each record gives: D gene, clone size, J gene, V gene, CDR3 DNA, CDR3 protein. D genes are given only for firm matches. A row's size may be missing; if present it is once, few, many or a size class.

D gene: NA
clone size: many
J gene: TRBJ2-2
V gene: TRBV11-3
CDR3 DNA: TGTGCCAGCAGCTTAGACGGACTACACACCGGGGAGCTGTTTTTT
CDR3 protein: CASSLDGLHTGELFF

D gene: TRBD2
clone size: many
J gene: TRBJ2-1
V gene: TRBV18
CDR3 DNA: TGTGCCAGCTCACCCGATCCGGGAGGGTCCTACAATGAGCAGTTCTTC
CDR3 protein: CASSPDPGGSYNEQFF

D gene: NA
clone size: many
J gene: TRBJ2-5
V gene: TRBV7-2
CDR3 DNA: TGTGCCAGCGGCCCTAGGTATCTCAGTGCGGAGACCCAGTACTTC
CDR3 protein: CASGPRYLSAETQYF

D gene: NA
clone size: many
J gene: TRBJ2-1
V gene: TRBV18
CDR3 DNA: NA
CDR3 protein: CASSPSTVAAAPLSNEQFF

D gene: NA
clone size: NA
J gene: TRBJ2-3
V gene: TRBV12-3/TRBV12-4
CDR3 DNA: TGTGCCAGCAGTTCCGCCACAGATACGCAGTATTTT
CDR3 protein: CASSSATDTQYF

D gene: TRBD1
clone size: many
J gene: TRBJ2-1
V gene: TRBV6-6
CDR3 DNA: TGTGCCAGCAGACGGACAGGGGGGACCTACAATGAGCAGTTCTTC
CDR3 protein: CASRRTGGTYNEQFF

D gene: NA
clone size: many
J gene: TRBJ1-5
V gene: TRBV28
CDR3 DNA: TGTGCCAGCAGTTTACAGGGGATGCAGCCCCAGCATTTT
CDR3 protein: CASSLQGMQPQHF

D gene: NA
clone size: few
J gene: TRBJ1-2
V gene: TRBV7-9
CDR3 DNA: TGTGCCAGCAGCCCGCCTCTGACAGAAAACTATGGCTACACCTTC
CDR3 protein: CASSPPLTENYGYTF

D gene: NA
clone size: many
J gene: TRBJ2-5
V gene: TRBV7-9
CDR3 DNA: TGTGCCAGCAGCTTCTTGGGGGGAGAGACCCAGTACTTC
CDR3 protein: CASSFLGGETQYF

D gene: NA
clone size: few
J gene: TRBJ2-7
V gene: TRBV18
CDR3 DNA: TGTGCCAGCTCACCATCTACGGGAAGCTCCTACGAGCAGTACTTC
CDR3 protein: CASSPSTGSSYEQYF

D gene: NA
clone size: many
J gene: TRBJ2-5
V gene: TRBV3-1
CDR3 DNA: TGTGCCAGCAGCCAAGTCCGAGAGACCCAGTACTTC
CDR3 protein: CASSQVRETQYF

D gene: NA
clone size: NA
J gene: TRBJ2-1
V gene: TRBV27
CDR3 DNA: TGTGCCAGCAGTTTATTCGGGCAGGTCAACAATGAGCAGTTCTTC
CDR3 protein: CASSLFGQVNNEQFF

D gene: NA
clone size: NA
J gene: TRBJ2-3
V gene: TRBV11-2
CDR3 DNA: TGTGCCAGCAGCTTAGACGGAGGGTTTCGTAGCACAGATACGCAGTATTTT
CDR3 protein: CASSLDGGFRSTDTQYF

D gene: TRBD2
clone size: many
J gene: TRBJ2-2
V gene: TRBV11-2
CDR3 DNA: TGTGCCAGCAGCCTCGGGACTAGCGGAGGCACCGGGGAGCTGTTTTTT
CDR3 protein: CASSLGTSGGTGELFF

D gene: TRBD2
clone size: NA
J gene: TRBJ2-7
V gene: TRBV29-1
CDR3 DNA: TGCAGCGTTGAAAGGGTGGGACTAGCTGGAGGCGAGCAGTACTTC
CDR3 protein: CSVERVGLAGGEQYF

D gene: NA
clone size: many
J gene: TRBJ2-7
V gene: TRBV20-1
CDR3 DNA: TGCAGTGCTAGTTTCGGCGGCCGGATCGAGAGCGAGCAGTACTTC
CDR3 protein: CSASFGGRIESEQYF

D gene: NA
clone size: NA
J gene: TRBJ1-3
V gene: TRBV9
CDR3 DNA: TGTGCCAGCAGCGTCGTGGGGGAAAACACCATATATTTT
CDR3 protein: CASSVVGENTIYF

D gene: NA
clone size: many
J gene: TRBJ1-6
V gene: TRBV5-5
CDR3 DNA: TGTGCCAGCAGCTTAAGAAGGATAGGGAATTCACCCCTCCACTTT
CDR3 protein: CASSLRRIGNSPLHF

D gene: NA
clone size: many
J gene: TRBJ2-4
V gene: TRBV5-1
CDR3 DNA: TGCGCCAGCAGGGAGGGTGTCAAAAACATTCAGTACTTC
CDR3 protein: CASREGVKNIQYF

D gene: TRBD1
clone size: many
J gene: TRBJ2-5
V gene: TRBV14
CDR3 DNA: TGTGCCAGCAGCCAAGCATTCGACAGGGGCCAAGAGACCCAGTACTTC
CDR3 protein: CASSQAFDRGQETQYF

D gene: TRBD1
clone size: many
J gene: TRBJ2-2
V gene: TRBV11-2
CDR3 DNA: TGTGCCAGCAGCGTAAATCCCGGGACAGACACCGGGGAGCTGTTTTTT
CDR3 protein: CASSVNPGTDTGELFF

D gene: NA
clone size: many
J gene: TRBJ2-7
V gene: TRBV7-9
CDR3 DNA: TGTGCCAGCAGCTTGGGGGACGACTACGAGCAGTACTTC
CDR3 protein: CASSLGDDYEQYF

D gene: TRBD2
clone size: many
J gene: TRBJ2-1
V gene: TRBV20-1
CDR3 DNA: TGCAGTGCCCACTTGGCGGGAGGGACCAATGAGCAGTTCTTC
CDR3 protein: CSAHLAGGTNEQFF

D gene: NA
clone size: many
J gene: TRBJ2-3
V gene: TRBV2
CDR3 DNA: TGTGCCAGCAGTGAAGTGGGTACCACAGATACGCAGTATTTT
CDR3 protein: CASSEVGTTDTQYF

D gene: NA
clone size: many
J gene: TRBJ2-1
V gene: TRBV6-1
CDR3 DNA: TGTGCCAGCAGTGAGATTTTAGGTGGTGGCTCCTACAATGAGCAGTTCTTC
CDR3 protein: CASSEILGGGSYNEQFF

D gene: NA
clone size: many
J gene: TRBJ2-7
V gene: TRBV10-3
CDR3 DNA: TGTGCCATCAGTGGGGACCAGGGCGAGCAGTACTTC
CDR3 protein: CAISGDQGEQYF

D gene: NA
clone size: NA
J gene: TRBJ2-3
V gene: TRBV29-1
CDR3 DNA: TGTAGCGTTTCAGGCAATTTGGGGGATACGCAGTATTTT
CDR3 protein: CSVSGNLGDTQYF

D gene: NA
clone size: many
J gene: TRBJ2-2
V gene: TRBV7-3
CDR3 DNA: TGTGCCAGCAGCTTAAAGTCTTCTGGTAGAGCGGCCGGGGAGCTGTTTTTT
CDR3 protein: CASSLKSSGRAAGELFF

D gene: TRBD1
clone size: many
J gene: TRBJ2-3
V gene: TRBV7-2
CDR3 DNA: TGTGCCAGCAGCTTAGCCCCAGGGGGCGCGACAGATACGCAGTATTTT
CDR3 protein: CASSLAPGGATDTQYF

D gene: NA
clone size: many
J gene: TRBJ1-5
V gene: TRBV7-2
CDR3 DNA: TGTGCCAGCAGCCCTCAGAGCGGGGATCAGCCCCAGCATTTT
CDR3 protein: CASSPQSGDQPQHF

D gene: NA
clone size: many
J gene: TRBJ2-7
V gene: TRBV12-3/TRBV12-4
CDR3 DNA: TGTGCCAGCCTAGGCGGACCGTCCTACGAGCAGTACTTC
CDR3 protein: CASLGGPSYEQYF

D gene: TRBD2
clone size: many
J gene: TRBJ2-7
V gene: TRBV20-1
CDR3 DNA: TGCAGTGCTGGGGTAGCGGGGCGGTACGAGCAGTACTTC
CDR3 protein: CSAGVAGRYEQYF

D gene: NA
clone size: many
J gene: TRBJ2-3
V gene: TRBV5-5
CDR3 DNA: TGTGCCAGCAGCTTTACTGTAGCGTTGGGTGATACGCAGTATTTT
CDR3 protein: CASSFTVALGDTQYF

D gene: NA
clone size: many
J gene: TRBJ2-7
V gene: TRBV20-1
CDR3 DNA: TGCAGTGCTAGAGGCCTAGCACAGGGAGGCGAGCAGTACTTC
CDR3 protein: CSARGLAQGGEQYF

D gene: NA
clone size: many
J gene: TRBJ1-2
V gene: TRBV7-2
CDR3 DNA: TGTGCCAGCACTACCCAGGGGTTGGGCTACACCTTC
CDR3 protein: CASTTQGLGYTF

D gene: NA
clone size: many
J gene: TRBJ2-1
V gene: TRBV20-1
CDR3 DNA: TGCAGTGCTAGCTCGGCACGGAGGAGCTCCTACAATGAGCAGTTCTTC
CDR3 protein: CSASSARRSSYNEQFF

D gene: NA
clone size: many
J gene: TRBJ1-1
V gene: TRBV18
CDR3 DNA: TGTGCCAGCTCACAGCACAGGGAATCCACTGAAGCTTTCTTT
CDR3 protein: CASSQHRESTEAFF

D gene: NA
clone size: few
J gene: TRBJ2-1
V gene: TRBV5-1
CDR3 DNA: TGCGCCAGCAGCCTTCAGGGGTCAGAGAATGAGCAGTTCTTC
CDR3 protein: CASSLQGSENEQFF

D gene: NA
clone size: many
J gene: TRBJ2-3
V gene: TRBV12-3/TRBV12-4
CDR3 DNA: TGTGCCAGCAGTTTCGAGGGAGATACGCAGTATTTT
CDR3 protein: CASSFEGDTQYF

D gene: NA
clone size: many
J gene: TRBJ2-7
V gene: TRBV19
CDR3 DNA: TGTGCCAGTAGTCCAGGGTTCCTTAACGAGCAGTACTTC
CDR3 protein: CASSPGFLNEQYF

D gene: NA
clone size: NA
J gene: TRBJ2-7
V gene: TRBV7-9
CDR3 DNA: TGTGCCAGCAGCCGGCGGGACTCCTACGAGCAGTACTTC
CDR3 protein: CASSRRDSYEQYF